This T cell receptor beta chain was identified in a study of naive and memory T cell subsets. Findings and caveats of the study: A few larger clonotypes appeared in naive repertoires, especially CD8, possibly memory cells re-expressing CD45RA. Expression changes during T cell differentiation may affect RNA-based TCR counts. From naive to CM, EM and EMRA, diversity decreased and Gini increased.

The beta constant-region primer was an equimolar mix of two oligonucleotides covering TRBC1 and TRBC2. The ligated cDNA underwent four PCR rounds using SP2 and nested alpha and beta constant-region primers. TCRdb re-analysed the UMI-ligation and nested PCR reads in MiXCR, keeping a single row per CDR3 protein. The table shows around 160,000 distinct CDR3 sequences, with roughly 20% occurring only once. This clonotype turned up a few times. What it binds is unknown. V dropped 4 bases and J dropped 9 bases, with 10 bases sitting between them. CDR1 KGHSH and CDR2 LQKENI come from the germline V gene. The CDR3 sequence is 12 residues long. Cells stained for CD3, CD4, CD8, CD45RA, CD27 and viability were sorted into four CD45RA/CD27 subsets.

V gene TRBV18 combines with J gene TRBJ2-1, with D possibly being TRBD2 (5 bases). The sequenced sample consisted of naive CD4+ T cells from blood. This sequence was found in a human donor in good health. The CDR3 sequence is CASSQPRGEQFF. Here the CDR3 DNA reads TGTGCCAGCTCACAACCACGGGGTGAGCAGTTCTTC.